This T cell receptor beta chain was sequenced during a study of Graves' ophthalmopathy and Graves' hyperthyroidism. Study overall: At the time of initial diagnosis and before any treatment, peripheral blood was collected. General study results and limits: Among expanded thyroid clonotypes above 0.001 frequency, most also occurred in blood.

If patients had other autoimmune diseases, uncontrolled infections, pregnancy or lactation, they were excluded. Details on this clonotype: Its target is unknown. One end of the junction fails to match germline, which may point to a read error.

TCR beta CDR3 amplification used RNA transcripts. The authors performed first-round RT-PCR with HTBI primers and then a second-round multiplex PCR. MiXCR, applied by TCRdb to the multiplex PCR reads, yields one record per CDR3 protein. Here the sample spans under 350,000 distinct CDR3 sequences, 17% being singletons. The specimen sequenced was peripheral blood. This TCR was recovered from an adult man with Graves' ophthalmopathy.

The CDR3 region is CASSLRTGINIRYF. The CDR3 nucleotides read TGTGCCAGCAGCCTCCGGACAGGAATAAACATTCGGTACTTC. The chain links TRBV3-1 to TRBJ2-4; TRBD1 agrees at 7 bases. CDR1 is LGHDT and CDR2 is YNNKEL in the germline V gene (reference sequence). This CDR3 is 14 amino acids long.